A selection of T cell receptor beta chains follows, all from one sample in a study of blood T cells in healthy people across ages. TCRdb itself ran the 5' RACE reads through MiXCR, one entry per CDR3 protein. The data contain about 970,000 distinct CDR3 sequences, 51% of them singletons. Sequencing was done on a sample of blood. The receptors were sampled from a woman in her sixties or seventies in good health. Both conserved end residues are part of each CDR3. Fields, in order: J gene, clone size, D gene, V gene, CDR3 protein, CDR3 DNA. The D gene is left open where the match is weak. Expanded clones get a size class; other rows say once, few or many, or leave the size out.

J: TRBJ2-7
size: few
D: -
V: TRBV10-3
CDR3: CAISGEGYEQYF
DNA: TGTGCCATCAGTGGAGAGGGCTACGAGCAGTACTTC

J: TRBJ2-1
size: -
D: -
V: TRBV7-2
CDR3: CAGSSAPNAYNEQFF
DNA: TGTGCCGGCAGCTCCGCCCCCAATGCCTACAATGAGCAGTTCTTC

J: TRBJ2-5
size: few
D: TRBD2
V: TRBV5-1
CDR3: CASSFGGSIREETQYF
DNA: TGCGCCAGCAGCTTCGGGGGGAGCATCAGGGAAGAGACCCAGTACTTC

J: TRBJ2-7
size: -
D: -
V: TRBV28
CDR3: CASSFLALKYEQYF
DNA: TGTGCCAGCAGTTTCCTAGCGTTAAAGTACGAGCAGTACTTC

J: TRBJ1-2
size: -
D: -
V: TRBV24-1
CDR3: CATSFGSNYGYTF
DNA: TGTGCCACTTCCTTCGGGTCTAACTATGGCTACACCTTC

J: TRBJ1-5
size: -
D: -
V: TRBV18
CDR3: CASSAGTNNQPQHF
DNA: TGTGCCAGCTCAGCCGGGACAAACAATCAGCCCCAGCATTTT

J: TRBJ2-1
size: -
D: -
V: TRBV4-3
CDR3: CASSPAGSYDEQFF
DNA: TGCGCCAGCAGCCCGGCAGGCTCCTACGATGAGCAGTTCTTC

J: TRBJ1-2
size: -
D: TRBD1
V: TRBV3-1
CDR3: CASTPRNRGPYGYTF
DNA: TGTGCCAGCACCCCAAGAAACAGGGGACCCTATGGCTACACCTTC

J: TRBJ2-5
size: -
D: TRBD2
V: TRBV27
CDR3: CASSPFTSGETQYF
DNA: TGTGCCAGCAGCCCTTTTACTAGCGGGGAGACCCAGTACTTC

J: TRBJ2-5
size: -
D: -
V: TRBV11-2
CDR3: CASSRFEGLQETQYF
DNA: TGTGCCAGCAGCAGGTTTGAGGGCCTCCAAGAGACCCAGTACTTC

J: TRBJ2-7
size: -
D: TRBD1
V: TRBV27
CDR3: CASPGQSRYEQYF
DNA: TGTGCCTCGCCGGGACAGTCGCGATACGAGCAGTACTTC

J: TRBJ2-7
size: -
D: TRBD1
V: TRBV11-1
CDR3: CASSLVWGTGAYEQYF
DNA: TGTGCCAGCAGCTTAGTCTGGGGGACAGGCGCCTACGAGCAGTACTTC

J: TRBJ2-2
size: -
D: -
V: TRBV4-2
CDR3: CASSQDRAGGTGELFF
DNA: TGTGCCAGCAGCCAAGATCGAGCGGGCGGGACCGGGGAGCTGTTTTTT

J: TRBJ2-4
size: few
D: -
V: TRBV4-2
CDR3: CASSHDTGFVKNIQYF
DNA: TGTGCCAGCAGCCATGACACAGGGTTTGTCAAAAACATTCAGTACTTC

J: TRBJ2-7
size: few
D: TRBD2
V: TRBV10-3
CDR3: CAISGLLAGGFYEQYF
DNA: TGTGCCATCAGTGGGCTGCTAGCGGGAGGTTTCTACGAGCAGTACTTC

J: TRBJ1-5
size: -
D: -
V: TRBV6-1
CDR3: CASSEGGAAYSNQPQHF
DNA: TGTGCCAGCAGTGAAGGGGGGGCAGCCTATAGCAATCAGCCCCAGCATTTT

J: TRBJ2-1
size: -
D: TRBD2
V: TRBV9
CDR3: CASSVASGYNEQFF
DNA: TGTGCCAGCAGCGTGGCTAGCGGGTACAATGAGCAGTTCTTC

J: TRBJ1-4
size: -
D: -
V: TRBV3-1
CDR3: CASSQDFLNEKLFF
DNA: TGTGCCAGCAGCCAAGATTTCCTCAATGAAAAACTGTTTTTT